A single TCR beta chain is shown here with its context. Sequencing was performed with immunoSEQ multiplex PCR; in TCRdb, only in-frame clones are kept and a portion is missing. The table includes under 300,000 clones, about 82% detected once. The data derive from a study of blood T cell repertoires in COVID-19. The germline V and J ends were trimmed by 4 bases and 4 bases, with 10 bases remaining between them. CDR1 is LGHDT and CDR2 is YNNKEL in the germline V gene (reference sequence). The CDR3 sequence is 13 residues long. The sequence came from an elderly man with acute or convalescent COVID-19. This chain joins TRBV3-1 (or the pseudogene TRBV3-2) and TRBJ1-2; no clear D gene. Sequencing was performed on peripheral blood. The CDR3 reads CASSPDGLYGYTF. The CDR3 region has the DNA TGTGCCAGCAGCCCCGACGGACTCTATGGCTACACCTTC.